This T cell receptor (beta chain) comes out of a study of blood T cell repertoires in COVID-19. Authors' analysis steps: Amplification of reference gene primers provided the estimated nucleated cell counts. The protocol was immunoSEQ multiplex PCR, while the TCRdb copy is restricted to in-frame clones and leaves out a portion. That table gives V, J and clone size, and the DNA gave D and trimming. The table has roughly 52,000 clones, roughly 87% seen once. Germline V gives CDR1 SNHLY, CDR2 FYNNEI. The CDR3 loop spans 13 amino acids. V gave up 10 bases and J gave up 4 bases, with 11 bases separating them.

The V call is TRBV2, the J call TRBJ1-6; TRBD1 might be the D (5 bases). The receptor was isolated from a man aged 35-49 years with COVID-19, enrolled during active disease. The sequenced sample consisted of peripheral blood. The DNA of the CDR3 is TGTGCCACGAAGACAGATTATAATTCACCCCTCCACTTT. It specifies CATKTDYNSPLHF.